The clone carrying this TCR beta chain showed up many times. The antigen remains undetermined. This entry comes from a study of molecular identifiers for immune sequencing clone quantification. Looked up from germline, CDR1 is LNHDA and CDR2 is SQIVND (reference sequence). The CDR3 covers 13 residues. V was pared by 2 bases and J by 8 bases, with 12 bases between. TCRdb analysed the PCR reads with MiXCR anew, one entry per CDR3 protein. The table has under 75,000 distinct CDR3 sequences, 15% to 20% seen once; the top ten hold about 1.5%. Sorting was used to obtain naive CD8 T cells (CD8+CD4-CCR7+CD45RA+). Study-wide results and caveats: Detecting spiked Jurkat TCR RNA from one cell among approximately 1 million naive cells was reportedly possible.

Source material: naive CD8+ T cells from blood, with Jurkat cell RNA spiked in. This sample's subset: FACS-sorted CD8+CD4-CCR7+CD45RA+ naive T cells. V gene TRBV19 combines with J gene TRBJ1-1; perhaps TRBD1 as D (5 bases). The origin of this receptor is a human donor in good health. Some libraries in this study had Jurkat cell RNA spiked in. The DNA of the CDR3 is TGTGCCAGTAGTATATTAGGGACGACGGAAGCTTTCTTT. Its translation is CASSILGTTEAFF.